This T cell receptor beta chain was identified during a study of cytomegalovirus exposure and HLA in healthy donors. Study-level information: Early on, a data release was issued that held 80 million to 90 million unique TCRs from HLA-typed donors. Broader study findings: A later analysis linked 15,000 to 20,000 TCR beta sequences to HLA alleles at 0.05 false discovery rate.

A note on this clone: The antigen is undetermined.

The PCR contained 60 Vbeta and 13 Jbeta primers. The assay was immunoSEQ multiplex PCR, and TCRdb's table has in-frame clones only and misses some. The data show 150,000 to 200,000 clones, more than 75% seen once. This TCR came from a girl under two years old in good health and CMV-seronegative. Sequenced input: PBMCs.

CDR3 loop: CASSQEISGGGSRQETQYF. The CDR3 nucleotides read TGTGCCAGCAGCCAAGAAATCTCCGGCGGGGGGAGCCGACAAGAGACCCAGTACTTC. The chain is built from TRBV4-2 and TRBJ2-5; 8 nucleotides agree with TRBD2. CDR1 LGHNA and CDR2 YNFKEQ come from the germline V gene. CDR3 length equals 19 residues. The V and J ends lost 0 bases and 2 bases, in that order; junction bases with no gene match: 14.